These 16 T cell receptor beta chains were all obtained from the same sample, sequenced in a study of tumor-infiltrating lymphocytes in primary liver carcinoma. The source material, roughly 20-31 mg of unsorted bulk tissue, was used to co-extract RNA and DNA. TCR beta cDNA was reverse-transcribed from roughly 0.45 ug of total RNA. The reaction used a constant-region primer and ProtoScript II reverse transcriptase. Libraries covering TCR beta were generated through three nested multiplex PCR rounds (using a slightly modified ARM-PCR). The first two PCR rounds used TRBV1-TRBV30 primers with a Cbeta primer, around 10 cycles each. Each CDR3 protein is one row after TCRdb ran MiXCR on the multiplex PCR reads. The sample has about 43,000 distinct CDR3 sequences, approximately 70% seen once. Specimen: liver tumor tissue from sampling region 2. The sample's subset: tumor region T2, inferior pole. These receptors were collected from a man aged 40-50 years with primary liver carcinoma and hepatitis B virus infection.

With regard to this clonotype: One junction end disagrees with the germline gene, perhaps due to a read error. The chain has TRBV14 and TRBJ1-6; perhaps TRBD1 as D (6 bases). Germline CDR1 SGHDN, CDR2 FVKESK. The CDR3 is 14 amino acids. The CDR3, as DNA: TGTGCCAGCAGTCACTCAGGGGAAAATTCACCCATCCACTTC. Translated, it gives CASSHSGENSPIHF.

Notes on this clonotype: Just one base apart from a much larger clone, this may be a read error. This sequence joins TRBV25-1 and TRBJ1-4; 10 nucleotides align to TRBD1. V lost 1 base, J lost 7 bases, and 3 bases stayed unmatched. CDR1 and CDR2 (germline): MGHDK, SYGVNS. This CDR3 has 15 residues. The CDR3 DNA follows: TGTGCCAGCAGTGAATCAGACAGGGGGCGTGAAAAACTGTTTTTT. Residues: CASSESDRGREKLFF.

The rearrangement links TRBV29-1 to TRBJ2-4; tentatively, D is TRBD2 (5 bases). Germline CDR1 SQVTM, CDR2 ANQGSEA. The V end was cut by 7 bases, the J end by 14 bases, with 30 bases between. The CDR3 covers 15 residues. CDR3 region: CSADDARLAKNTEYF. Written as DNA, the CDR3 is TGCAGCGCTGATGATGCACGGCTAGCCAAAAACACTGAGTACTTC. The full variable domain, in which reference TRBV29-1 and TRBJ2-4 provide the parts outside the CDR3, is SAVISQKPSRDICQRGTSLTIQCQVDSQVTMMFWYRQQPGQSLTLIATANQGSEATYESGFVIDKFPISRPNLTFSTLTVSNMSPEDSSIYLCSADDARLAKNTEYFGAGTRLSVL.

Regarding this clonotype: The germline gene is not matched at one end of the junction; a read error may be the cause. This chain connects TRBV7-9 to TRBJ2-7, with 12 bases matching TRBD2. Germline values: CDR1 SEHNR, CDR2 FQNEAQ (reference sequence). This CDR3 has 19 amino acids. The DNA of the CDR3 is TGTGCCAGCAGCTTAATCTCGACTAGCGGGAGACCCAGCTCCTACAAGCAGTACTTC. Its protein is CASSLISTSGRPSSYKQYF.

This clonotype has a single count. One end of the junction varies from germline; a read error may be responsible. This chain links TRBV29-1 with TRBJ1-1; TRBD1 might be the D (5 bases). Germline values: CDR1 SQVTM, CDR2 ANQGSEA. The CDR3 extends over 12 amino acids. CDR3 sequence (DNA): TGCAGGGTTCGATGGGACGCGACTGAAGTTTTCTTT. Protein sequence: CRVRWDATEVFF.

As for this clonotype: Its ends do not fully match the called genes, so a read error is possible. The chain joins TRBV28 to TRBJ2-7, with D unclear. Per germline, CDR1 MDHEN and CDR2 SYDVKM. The CDR3 is 14 residues long. CDR3 residues: CAGSLEQFAGEQYF. The DNA of the CDR3 is TGTGCCGGCAGCTTGGAACAGTTTGCTGGCGAGCAGTACTTC.

About this clonotype: The junction departs from the called germline gene at one end, perhaps through a read error. As DNA, the CDR3 is TGTGCCAGCAGTCCTGAGAGACGGGGTGACGAGGAGTACTTC. Translation: CASSPERRGDEEYF. The rearrangement uses TRBV28 and TRBJ2-7, with D possibly TRBD2 on 5 matching bases. The CDR3 covers 14 residues. CDR1 and CDR2 (germline): MDHEN, SYDVKM.

On this clonotype itself: One end of the junction varies from germline; a read error may be responsible. The chain joins TRBV19 to TRBJ2-6; D gene uncertain. Germline V gene lookup returns CDR1 LNHDA and CDR2 SQIVND (reference sequence). The CDR3 runs to 13 residues. In nucleotides, the CDR3 is TGTGTCAGTAAGTTCTCTGGGGCCAACGTCCTGACTTTC. Translated, it gives CVSKFSGANVLTF.

On this clonotype itself: The junction departs from the called germline gene at one end, perhaps through a read error. This chain connects TRBV12-3 or TRBV12-4 to TRBJ2-1, with a tentative D call TRBD2 (6 bases). This CDR3 has 13 residues. This CDR3 reads CDSSPRGRGEHFF. Here the CDR3 DNA reads TGTGACAGCAGTCCCAGAGGGCGGGGTGAGCACTTCTTC.

V is TRBV28 and J is TRBJ2-7, with TRBD2 as a possible D gene (5 bases). This CDR3 contains 17 residues. Germline-derived CDR1 and CDR2 are MDHEN and SYDVKM. The germline V and J ends were trimmed by 3 bases and 3 bases, with 21 bases remaining between them. This CDR3 reads CASSFALSGVAVYEQYF. CDR3 nucleotide sequence: TGTGCCAGCAGTTTTGCCCTCAGCGGTGTGGCCGTCTACGAGCAGTACTTC.

The chain links TRBV12-3 or TRBV12-4 to TRBJ2-5, with D possibly being TRBD1 (6 bases). Trimming left V 5 bases short and J 10 bases short, with 20 bases between. CDR3 length: 14 residues. In DNA form, the CDR3 reads TGTGCCAGCAGTCATGACAGGTTTAGGGAGTTCCAGTACTTC. This translates into CASSHDRFREFQYF.

As to this clonotype: A much larger clone lies a single base off, so this may be a read error. This sequence joins TRBV28 and TRBJ2-1, with D possibly TRBD2 on 6 matching bases. CDR3 length: 16 amino acids. V shed 4 bases and J shed 9 bases, with 22 bases lying between them. Germline CDR1 reads MDHEN; CDR2 reads SYDVKM. The CDR3 spells CASSSPLGGEGSEQFF. The CDR3 DNA reads as TGTGCCAGCAGTTCCCCACTGGGGGGTGAGGGAAGTGAGCAGTTCTTC.

In regard to this clonotype: At one end the junction does not follow the germline gene, possibly because of a read error. The chain links TRBV28 to TRBJ1-1, with TRBD1 as a possible D gene (6 bases). CDR3 length: 11 residues. The germline CDR1 and CDR2 sequences are MDHEN and SYDVKM. The CDR3, as DNA: TGTGCCAACAGAACGGACAGAGAAGCTTTCTTC. This sequence encodes CANRTDREAFF.

Points on this clonotype: This CDR3 is missing its conserved last phenylalanine or tryptophan, likely due to a read error. V and J are TRBV11-2 and TRBJ2-2; unclear D gene. Per the germline V gene, CDR1 is SGHAT and CDR2 is FQNNGV. The CDR3 is 14 amino acids. CDR3 bases: TGTGCAAGCAGCACATACTCGGACACCGGGGAGCTGTTTCTT. This encodes CASSTYSDTGELFL.

Note on this clonotype: This may come from a read error, since a much larger clone is one base off. The chain couples TRBV29-1 to TRBJ2-1; D call uncertain. CDR3 length: 14 residues. CDR1 and CDR2 (germline): SQVTM, ANQGSEA. Trimming removed 8 bases from V and 9 bases from J, with 23 bases in between. The CDR3 sequence: CSIVLGGMFGEQFF. The CDR3 DNA sequence: TGCAGCATTGTTCTAGGTGGGATGTTCGGTGAGCAGTTCTTC.

The rearrangement links TRBV5-1 to TRBJ2-1; D is perhaps TRBD2 (6 bases). Trimming pared 3 bases from V and 1 base from J, leaving 17 bases between. This CDR3 is 17 amino acids long. Per germline, CDR1 SGHRS and CDR2 YFSETQ. CDR3 DNA sequence: TGCGCCAGCAGCTCCCAATATAACGGGGGATCCTACAATGAGCAGTTCTTC. It is translated as CASSSQYNGGSYNEQFF.